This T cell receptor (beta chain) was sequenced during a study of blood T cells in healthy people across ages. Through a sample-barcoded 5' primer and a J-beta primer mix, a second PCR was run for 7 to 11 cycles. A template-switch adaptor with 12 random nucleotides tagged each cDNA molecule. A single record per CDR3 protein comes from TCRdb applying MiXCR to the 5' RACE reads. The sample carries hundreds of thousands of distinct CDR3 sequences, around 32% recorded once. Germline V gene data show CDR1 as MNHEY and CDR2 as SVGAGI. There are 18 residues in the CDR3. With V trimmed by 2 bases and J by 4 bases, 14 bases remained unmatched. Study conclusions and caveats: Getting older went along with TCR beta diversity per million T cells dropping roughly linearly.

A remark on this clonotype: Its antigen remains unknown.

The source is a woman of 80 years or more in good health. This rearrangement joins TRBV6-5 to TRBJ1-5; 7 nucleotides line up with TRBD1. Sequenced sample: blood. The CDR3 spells CASSYQPGQGVRNQPQHF. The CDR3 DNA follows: TGTGCCAGCAGTTACCAGCCAGGGCAGGGGGTAAGGAATCAGCCCCAGCATTTT.